A selection of T cell receptor beta chains follows, all from one sample in a study of beta chain features in type 1 diabetes. The protocol was immunoSEQ multiplex PCR, while the TCRdb copy is restricted to in-frame clones and leaves out a portion. The profile shows 85,000 to 110,000 clones, roughly 28% of them singletons. The sample comprised central memory CD4+ T cells from blood. The receptors originated from a woman between 18 and 29 years old with type 1 diabetes. Both conserved end residues are part of each CDR3. A D gene is named only where the DNA matches it firmly. Expanded clones get a size class; other rows say once, few or many, or leave the size out.

J gene | V gene | D gene | clone size | CDR3 DNA | CDR3 protein
TRBJ2-1 | TRBV27 | TRBD2 | few | TGTGCCAGCAGAAGTCTAGCGGGAGGGGTGAATGAGCAGTTCTTC | CASRSLAGGVNEQFF
TRBJ2-5 | TRBV18 | . | . | TGTGCCAGCTCACCAGGGTCCCCGAGGCAAGAGACCCAGTACTTC | CASSPGSPRQETQYF
TRBJ2-1 | TRBV5-1 | . | . | TGCGCCAGCAGCTTGTCCCAGCCTGTTTCGGGTGAGCAGTTCTTC | CASSLSQPVSGEQFF
TRBJ2-3 | TRBV5-1 | TRBD2 | few | TGCGCCAGCAGCCTCACCGCTAGCGGGAGCGACACAGATACGCAGTATTTT | CASSLTASGSDTDTQYF
TRBJ2-1 | TRBV14 | TRBD1 | . | TGTGCCAGCAGCCAATGGGACAGTGATTACAATGAGCAGTTCTTC | CASSQWDSDYNEQFF
TRBJ1-2 | TRBV5-5 | TRBD1 | . | TGTGCCAGCAGTAGGGGACAGGGGGGTAATGGCTACACCTTC | CASSRGQGGNGYTF
TRBJ2-3 | TRBV5-6 | TRBD2 | few | TGTGCCAGCATGGGACTAGCCACAGATACGCAGTATTTT | CASMGLATDTQYF
TRBJ2-3 | TRBV11-2 | TRBD2 | few | TGTGCCAGCAGCTTAACTAGCGGGAATAGAGATACGCAGTATTTT | CASSLTSGNRDTQYF
TRBJ2-5 | TRBV5-6 | TRBD1 | few | TGTGCCAGCAGCTTGGGGCAGGGGGCTTGGGAGACCCAGTACTTC | CASSLGQGAWETQYF
TRBJ2-7 | TRBV27 | . | . | TGTGCCAGCAGGCCCCTTGGGGCGACCAGCTCCTACGAGCAGTACTTC | CASRPLGATSSYEQYF
TRBJ1-5 | TRBV30 | TRBD1 | . | TGTGCCTGGAGTAAAGGGGGCGAACAGCCCCAGCATTTT | CAWSKGGEQPQHF
TRBJ2-7 | TRBV28 | TRBD2 | few | TGTGCCAGCAGGTCCGGGACTAGCGGTCTCTACGAGCAGTACTTC | CASRSGTSGLYEQYF
TRBJ2-7 | TRBV5-8 | TRBD1 | few | TGTGCCAGCAGCTTACTGGACAGGGACTCCTACGAGCAGTACTTC | CASSLLDRDSYEQYF
TRBJ2-7 | TRBV29-1 | . | . | TGCAGCGTTGAGGGAACTAAGGGAGGGGGAAAGAGCTCCTACGAGCAGTACTTC | CSVEGTKGGGKSSYEQYF
TRBJ1-3 | TRBV6-1 | . | few | TGTGCCAGCAGTGAACGGGGGAATGGCAACACCATATATTTT | CASSERGNGNTIYF
TRBJ1-5 | TRBV7-2 | . | few | TGTGCCAGCAGCTTAGGAGGCAGGGTTGATCAGCCCCAGCATTTT | CASSLGGRVDQPQHF
TRBJ2-5 | TRBV5-6 | . | few | TGTGCCAGCAGCCAAACCTGGAGGGAGACCCAGTACTTC | CASSQTWRETQYF
TRBJ2-3 | TRBV7-6 | . | few | TGTGCCAGCAGCTTAGTTCCAGGGGCCCCCACAGATACGCAGTATTTT | CASSLVPGAPTDTQYF
TRBJ2-4 | TRBV7-2 | . | . | TGTGCCAGCAGCTTAGCAGGACCCCGGGGAAACATTCAGTACTTC | CASSLAGPRGNIQYF
TRBJ2-1 | TRBV2 | TRBD1 | few | TGTGCCAGCGCTCCGACAGGGAGCTCCTACAATGAGCAGTTCTTC | CASAPTGSSYNEQFF
TRBJ2-7 | TRBV5-1 | . | . | TGCGCCAGCAGCTTGGGGTCTATGCAGTACTTC | CASSLGSMQYF
TRBJ2-7 | TRBV7-8 | . | . | TGTGCCAGCAGCCCGGACAGTACCTACGAGCAGTACTTC | CASSPDSTYEQYF
TRBJ2-2 | TRBV19 | TRBD1 | . | TGTGCCAGTAGTATAGATCACACAGGGGGCACCGGGGAGCTGTTTTTT | CASSIDHTGGTGELFF
TRBJ2-2 | TRBV5-1 | TRBD2 | few | TGCGCCAGCAGCTTGGATGGGACTAGCCATACTACCGGGGAGCTGTTTTTT | CASSLDGTSHTTGELFF
TRBJ2-7 | TRBV10-3 | . | . | TGTGCCATCAGTGAGTCGGGAGGTCTCTACGAGCAGTACTTC | CAISESGGLYEQYF
TRBJ1-1 | TRBV19 | . | . | TGTGCCAGTACCTCGTACAGGAACACTGAAGCTTTCTTT | CASTSYRNTEAFF
TRBJ1-5 | TRBV2 | . | few | TGTGCCAGCAGTGTAGAGGGGGATAGCAATCAGCCCCAGCATTTT | CASSVEGDSNQPQHF
TRBJ2-5 | TRBV5-4 | . | . | TGTGCCAGCAGCTTGACTGAGCAAGAGACCCAGTACTTC | CASSLTEQETQYF
TRBJ1-5 | TRBV7-9 | . | . | TGTGCCAGCAGCTTCTTCCAGGGGACACAAGATCAGCCCCAGCATTTT | CASSFFQGTQDQPQHF
TRBJ1-2 | TRBV27 | . | few | TGTGCCAGCAGCACGAACCAGGGCAGGTATGGCTACACCTTC | CASSTNQGRYGYTF
TRBJ2-1 | TRBV4-3 | . | . | TGCGCCAGCAGCCAAGCCCTCACAGGGAGCTCCTACAATGAGCAGTTCTTC | CASSQALTGSSYNEQFF
TRBJ1-5 | TRBV5-6 | . | few | TGTGCCAGCAGCCGGACAGACCTAAATCAGCCCCAGCATTTT | CASSRTDLNQPQHF
TRBJ2-7 | TRBV11-2 | . | . | TGTGCCAGCAGCTTAATGGTCGGGAATTACGAGCAGTACTTC | CASSLMVGNYEQYF
TRBJ2-4 | TRBV2 | TRBD1 | . | TGTGCCAGCAGCGACAGCCGCGACAGGGGTAAAAACATTCAGTACTTC | CASSDSRDRGKNIQYF
TRBJ2-1 | TRBV10-1 | TRBD2 | few | TGCGCCAGCAGCGGGGGGAGTAGCTCCTACAATGAGCAGTTCTTC | CASSGGSSSYNEQFF
TRBJ2-1 | TRBV5-6 | . | few | TGTGCCAGCAGCGTCCCCCCACTCCCGCGGCAGTTCTTC | CASSVPPLPRQFF
TRBJ2-3 | TRBV28 | TRBD2 | few | TGTGCCAGCAGTAGAAGCACTAGCGGCACAGATACGCAGTATTTT | CASSRSTSGTDTQYF
TRBJ2-3 | TRBV6-5 | . | . | TGTGCCAGCACCTTGACTAGTCCCTCAGATACGCAGTATTTT | CASTLTSPSDTQYF
TRBJ2-4 | TRBV19 | TRBD2 | few | TGTGCCAGTAGCCCGGGACTAGCGGGATCAGGGGTTTTAGCCAAAAACATTCAGTACTTC | CASSPGLAGSGVLAKNIQYF
TRBJ1-1 | TRBV7-2 | . | few | TGTGCCAGCAGTGAGCAGGGGAACACTGAAGCTTTCTTT | CASSEQGNTEAFF
TRBJ2-1 | TRBV7-9 | TRBD2 | few | TGTGCCAGCAGCTTAGCCCCTCTAGCGGACTCAAACAATGAGCAGTTCTTC | CASSLAPLADSNNEQFF
TRBJ1-2 | TRBV5-8 | . | . | TGTGCCAGCAGCAGGGGGGGAACAGGGCCGGTGGACTATGGCTACACCTTC | CASSRGGTGPVDYGYTF
TRBJ2-5 | TRBV18 | . | . | TGTGCCAGCTCACCTGACGTCGGGATAGGGGAGACCCAGTACTTC | CASSPDVGIGETQYF
TRBJ1-1 | TRBV11-2 | . | few | TGTGCCAGCAGCTTTTCGACAGACAACACTGAAGCTTTCTTT | CASSFSTDNTEAFF
TRBJ1-2 | TRBV7-2 | . | few | TGTGCCAGCAGCTTAGGGGGCGGGGTAAACTATGGCTACACCTTC | CASSLGGGVNYGYTF
TRBJ1-1 | TRBV5-1 | . | few | TGCGCCAGCAGACCAGGTGGTTTCACTGAAGCTTTCTTT | CASRPGGFTEAFF
TRBJ1-1 | TRBV5-5 | . | . | TGTGCCAGCAGAGCCTGGGCGGGTAAAGAGGCTGAAGCTTTCTTT | CASRAWAGKEAEAFF
TRBJ1-1 | TRBV5-1 | . | few | TGCGCCAGCAGCTTGGCTCTCTCGGGTGCTGAAGCTTTCTTT | CASSLALSGAEAFF
TRBJ2-5 | TRBV5-8 | . | . | TGTGCCAGCAGCTTGGGGACCCCAGGGCTGATGAGGGAGACCCAGTACTTC | CASSLGTPGLMRETQYF
TRBJ2-2 | TRBV19 | . | . | TGTGCCAGTAGCCTAACAGGGCCCGGGGAGCTGTTTTTT | CASSLTGPGELFF
TRBJ1-2 | TRBV9 | TRBD1 | . | TGTGCCAGCAGCGTCGGGACAGGGAACTATGGCTACACCTTC | CASSVGTGNYGYTF
TRBJ2-1 | TRBV7-3 | TRBD2 | . | TGTGCCAGCAGCTTACGGCGGGAGCGATACAATGAGCAGTTCTTC | CASSLRRERYNEQFF
TRBJ2-4 | TRBV7-8 | . | . | TGTGCCAGCAGCTTATACGCTTCTTACCTAAGAAACATTCAGTACTTC | CASSLYASYLRNIQYF
TRBJ1-1 | TRBV30 | . | . | TGTGCCTGGACCGGGGGGCCCGAAGCTTTCTTT | CAWTGGPEAFF
TRBJ1-1 | TRBV28 | TRBD1 | . | TGTGCCAGCCCCCCCCACAGGGGCCTTATGAACACTGAAGCTTTCTTT | CASPPHRGLMNTEAFF